This T cell receptor (beta chain) was sequenced for a study of T cells in Graves' hyperthyroidism and ophthalmopathy. Study-level findings and limits: A 13 V-J model separated ophthalmopathy from stable hyperthyroidism.

This CDR3 is 15 amino acids long. With V trimmed by 0 bases and J by 6 bases, 8 bases remained unmatched. Ten or more counts support this clonotype. Its antigen is not known. For Graves' hyperthyroidism to be stable, ophthalmopathy could not progress within 18 months. Not enrolled were patients with uncontrolled infection, other autoimmune disease, pregnancy or lactation. RNA transcripts gave rise to amplified TCR beta CDR3 regions. TCR CDR3 regions were first amplified by RT-PCR with HTBI primers. Using its own MiXCR run on the multiplex PCR reads, TCRdb lists one record per CDR3 protein. The sample records 350,000 to 400,000 distinct CDR3 sequences, around 14% being singletons.

This clonotype was obtained from a woman in her twenties or thirties with Graves' hyperthyroidism. The specimen sequenced was blood. V gene TRBV12-3 or TRBV12-4 combines with J gene TRBJ2-7; 7 bases agree with TRBD1. CDR3 nucleotide sequence: TGTGCCAGCAGTTTAGCTCCCGGGACAGTCAGCGAGCAGTACTTC. It codes for CASSLAPGTVSEQYF.